The 26 T cell receptor beta chains below come from one sample, sequenced in a study of cytomegalovirus exposure and HLA in healthy donors. Sequencing was performed with immunoSEQ multiplex PCR; in TCRdb, only in-frame clones are kept and a portion is missing. The table shows under 150,000 clones, with 88% occurring only once. The material sequenced was PBMCs. The receptors originated from a woman under 30 in good health and CMV-seropositive.

The chain links TRBV5-4 to TRBJ2-2; D remains ambiguous. The CDR3 loop spans 13 amino acids. The V gene's germline CDR1 is SGHNT and CDR2 YYREEE (reference sequence). V lost 0 bases to trimming and J lost 7 bases, with 7 bases between them. DNA of the CDR3: TGTGCCAGCAGCTTGGTATTCGGCGGGGAGCTGTTTTTT. Protein: CASSLVFGGELFF. The complete variable domain, with remaining parts taken from reference TRBV5-4 and TRBJ2-2, reads ETGVTQSPTHLIKTRGQQVTLRCSSQSGHNTVSWYQQALGQGPQFIFQYYREEENGRGNFPPRFSGLQFPNYSSELNVNALELDDSALYLCASSLVFGGELFFGEGSRLTVL.

CDR3 in DNA: TGCGCCAGCAGCCAAGATTGGGCTAGTAGGGGCACCGGGGAGCTGTTTTTT. The encoded protein is CASSQDWASRGTGELFF. J is TRBJ2-2 and V is TRBV4-3, with a possible D match to TRBD1 (5 bases). From germline, CDR1 is LGHNA and CDR2 YSLEER. V lost 0 bases and J lost 4, with 15 bases in between. The CDR3 runs 17 residues.

This clone was counted only a few times. The chain combines TRBV6-6 with TRBJ1-1; the D is unclear. The CDR3 sequence is 13 residues long. The germline CDR1 and CDR2 sequences are MNHNY and SVGAGI (reference sequence). The V gene lost 7 bases and the J gene lost 1 base, with 10 bases spanning the gap. The CDR3 protein is CASTPRGNTEAFF. CDR3 nucleotide sequence: TGTGCCAGCACCCCCAGAGGGAACACTGAAGCTTTCTTT.

This CDR3 reads CASSYSTSVFTDTQYF. The CDR3 DNA follows: TGTGCCAGCAGTTACTCGACTAGCGTATTCACAGATACGCAGTATTTT. This sequence joins TRBV6-6 and TRBJ2-3; 8 bases align to TRBD2. J gave up 2 bases and V 0 bases, and 4 bases lay outside the gene matches. The length of the CDR3 is 16 residues. Per the germline V gene, CDR1 is MNHNY and CDR2 is SVGAGI (reference sequence).

This chain connects TRBV5-4 to TRBJ1-2, with no clear D. The CDR3 totals 16 residues. Trimming stripped 4 bases from V and 4 bases from J, with 20 bases between. Germline V gives CDR1 SGHNT, CDR2 YYREEE (reference sequence). The CDR3 loop is CASSPSSTTSGYGYTF. CDR3 DNA sequence: TGTGCCAGCAGCCCCTCTAGTACGACCTCGGGCTATGGCTACACCTTC.

The chain joins TRBV19 to TRBJ1-5, with D hard to call. CDR1 is LNHDA, CDR2 SQIVND, per germline (reference sequence). CDR3 size: 13 residues. V lost 9 bases and J 1 base, leaving 10 bases between the germline ends. The CDR3 is CASRGRSNQPQHF. For the CDR3, the DNA is TGTGCCAGCCGCGGGCGGAGCAATCAGCCCCAGCATTTT.

The CDR3 DNA sequence: TGCGCCAGCAGCGCGGCCGGCTCCTACAATGAGCAGTTCTTC. Its translation: CASSAAGSYNEQFF. The gene calls are TRBV5-1 and TRBJ2-1; D not resolved. The CDR3 spans 14 residues. Trimming removed 4 bases from V and 0 bases from J, with 8 bases in between. Germline lookup yields CDR1 SGHRS and CDR2 YFSETQ. Using reference TRBV5-1 and TRBJ2-1 for the parts outside the CDR3, the full variable domain is KAGVTQTPRYLIKTRGQQVTLSCSPISGHRSVSWYQQTPGQGLQFLFEYFSETQRNKGNFPGRFSGRQFSNSRSEMNVSTLELGDSALYLCASSAAGSYNEQFFGPGTRLTVL.

The chain couples TRBV30 to TRBJ1-4, with D possibly TRBD1 on 6 matching bases. Trimming removed 1 base from V and 6 bases from J, with 15 bases in between. The germline V gene encodes CDR1 GTSNPN and CDR2 SVGIG (reference sequence). The CDR3 is made up of 15 amino acids. The CDR3 DNA reads TGTGCCTGGAGTGGACCGTGGGACACTTATGAAAAACTGTTTTTT. This translates into CAWSGPWDTYEKLFF.

The J gene is TRBJ2-7, the V gene TRBV11-3, with D perhaps TRBD2 (5 bases). The CDR3 extends over 14 amino acids. V was shortened by 1 base and J by 2 bases, with 9 bases between the two germline ends. CDR1 and CDR2 (germline): SGHNT, YENEEA. Here the CDR3 reads CASSLGATTYEQYF. The CDR3 region has the DNA TGTGCCAGCAGCTTAGGAGCGACTACCTACGAGCAGTACTTC.

The V call is TRBV6-5, the J call TRBJ1-3, with 8 bases aligning to TRBD1. The trim removed 2 bases at V and 0 bases at J, leaving 0 bases unmatched. CDR1 and CDR2 (germline): MNHEY, SVGAGI. The CDR3 has 15 residues. Here the CDR3 DNA reads TGTGCCAGCAGTTACACAGGGGGCTCTGGAAACACCATATATTTT. It is translated as CASSYTGGSGNTIYF.

The chain uses TRBV7-9 and TRBJ1-1; D possibly corresponds to TRBD1 (5 bases). Trimming pared 1 base from V and 1 base from J, leaving 7 bases between. Germline assignment: CDR1 SEHNR and CDR2 FQNEAQ (reference sequence). The CDR3 length is 14 residues. In DNA, the CDR3 is TGTGCCAGCAGCTTAGGACAGCCGAACACTGAAGCTTTCTTT. This sequence encodes CASSLGQPNTEAFF.

CDR3 protein: CASSLVSGANTGELFF. The CDR3 DNA reads as TGCGCCAGCAGCTTGGTTAGCGGGGCGAACACCGGGGAGCTGTTTTTT. The chain employs TRBV5-1 and TRBJ2-2; TRBD2 matches 8 bases. V shed 0 bases and J 0 bases; nucleotides not matched to a gene: 1. Germline CDR1 is SGHRS and CDR2 is YFSETQ. The CDR3 has 16 amino acids.

The J gene is TRBJ2-5, the V gene TRBV9; D gene ambiguous. Germline lookup yields CDR1 SGDLS and CDR2 YYNGEE. This CDR3 region has 13 residues. Trimming removed 0 bases from V and 2 bases from J, with 5 bases in between. CDR3 in amino acids: CASSVGLQETQYF. The DNA of the CDR3 is TGTGCCAGCAGCGTAGGACTTCAAGAGACCCAGTACTTC.

The chain recombines TRBV20-1 with TRBJ2-5; TRBD2 matches at 9 bases. After removal of 7 bases from V and 4 bases from J, the junction contained 1 base not matched to a gene. This CDR3 has 11 amino acids. CDR1 is DFQATT and CDR2 is SNEGSKA in the germline V gene (reference sequence). The CDR3 DNA reads TGCAGTGGAGCGGGGGGAGAGACCCAGTACTTC. Protein product: CSGAGGETQYF.

This chain links TRBV29-1 with TRBJ2-7; maybe TRBD2 (5 bases). CDR1 SQVTM and CDR2 ANQGSEA come from the germline V gene. The CDR3 contains 14 residues. With 3 bases removed from V and 7 bases from J, the gap between germline ends came to 19 bases. CDR3 nucleotide sequence: TGCAGCGTTGAGGCTCGAACCAGTTCGGGGGAGCAGTACTTC. This translates into CSVEARTSSGEQYF.

This chain uses TRBV27 with TRBJ2-6; the D gene is possibly TRBD2 (5 bases). CDR3 length equals 14 residues. Germline-derived CDR1 and CDR2 are MNHEY and SMNVEV (reference sequence). Trimming cost V 6 bases and J 9 bases, with 15 bases left between them. In DNA, the CDR3 is TGTGCCAGCAGGCCCGGGGTCCCCGACAACGTCCTGACTTTC. This gives the protein CASRPGVPDNVLTF.

The CDR3 DNA reads TGCGCCAGCAGCTGGGGGATTGGACGCGGGGGGGCTAACAATGAGCAGTTCTTC. Protein product: CASSWGIGRGGANNEQFF. The chain is built from TRBV5-1 and TRBJ2-1, with TRBD2 identical over 9 bases. Trimming at V came to 3 bases and at J to 5 bases, leaving 15 bases not matched to a gene. The CDR3 totals 18 residues. Germline V CDR1 and CDR2: SGHRS, YFSETQ.

This sequence joins TRBV11-3 and TRBJ2-5; D may be TRBD2 (6 bases). This CDR3 has 15 residues. Trimming removed 5 bases at V and 5 bases at J, with 18 bases between. Germline lookup yields CDR1 SGHNT and CDR2 YENEEA. The CDR3 protein is CASSEAGLRGETQYF. The CDR3 coding sequence is TGTGCCAGCAGCGAGGCGGGACTCCGGGGGGAGACCCAGTACTTC.

This chain links TRBV13 with TRBJ2-3, with D possibly matching TRBD1 (6 bases). The germline gives CDR1 PRHDT, CDR2 FYEKMQ (reference sequence). The CDR3 length is 13 residues. Trimming stripped 5 bases from V and 8 bases from J, with 14 bases between. CDR3 nucleotide sequence: TGTGCCAGCAGCCCGCCGGGACACCGTACGCAGTATTTT. Translated, it gives CASSPPGHRTQYF.

In regard to this clone: Germline is not matched at one junction end, which may reflect a read error. This sequence joins TRBV29-1 and TRBJ1-2; 12 bases match TRBD1. CDR3 length: 11 amino acids. Germline CDR1 is SQVTM and CDR2 is ANQGSEA. The CDR3 DNA sequence: TGCAGCGTTCGGGGGACAGGGGGCATCGCCTTC. It specifies CSVRGTGGIAF.

This clone was found once. CDR3 DNA sequence: TGTGCCAGCAGCCTTAGCGGGAGCTCCTACAATGAGCAGTTCTTC. Protein product: CASSLSGSSYNEQFF. The chain links TRBV6-6 to TRBJ2-1; TRBD2 matches at 9 bases. CDR1 and CDR2 from the germline V gene are MNHNY and SVGAGI (reference sequence). The V gene end was trimmed by 6 bases and the J gene end by 0 bases; junction bases not matched to a gene: 3. There are 15 residues in the CDR3.

The chain recombines TRBV9 with TRBJ1-1; D is unresolved. CDR3 length: 14 residues. Trimming removed 2 bases at V and 1 base at J, with 9 bases between. Germline values: CDR1 SGDLS, CDR2 YYNGEE. The CDR3 DNA reads TGTGCCAGCAGCGTCGCACGGAGGAACACTGAAGCTTTCTTT. Amino acid sequence: CASSVARRNTEAFF.

This clone was picked up one time. V and J are TRBV10-3 and TRBJ1-5; 7 positions match TRBD1. J lost 7 bases, V lost 0 bases, and 3 bases had no gene match. The CDR3 contains 14 residues. Germline CDR1 is ENHRY and CDR2 is SYGVKD. In DNA, the CDR3 is TGTGCCATCAGTGAGTCAGGGGGCGAGCAGCCCCAGCATTTT. Protein sequence: CAISESGGEQPQHF.

The chain employs TRBV9 and TRBJ2-1; D is perhaps TRBD2 (5 bases). Germline V gene sequence: CDR1 SGDLS, CDR2 YYNGEE. The length of the CDR3 is 16 residues. Trimming took 0 bases from V and 8 from J, leaving 18 bases between them. In nucleotides, the CDR3 is TGTGCCAGCAGCGTAGGTAATAGCGATACTTTAGATGAGCAGTTCTTC. Encoded protein: CASSVGNSDTLDEQFF.

The V gene is TRBV5-1, the J gene TRBJ1-1; D possibly corresponds to TRBD1 (6 bases). Germline values: CDR1 SGHRS, CDR2 YFSETQ. CDR3 length: 15 residues. Trimming cost V 0 bases and J 2 bases, with 11 bases left between them. The CDR3: CASSLEMGANTEAFF. CDR3 nucleotides: TGCGCCAGCAGCTTGGAAATGGGGGCCAACACTGAAGCTTTCTTT.

The chain uses TRBV19 and TRBJ2-3; D gene uncertain. CDR1 and CDR2 from the germline V gene are LNHDA and SQIVND (reference sequence). Trimming took off 6 bases at V and 4 bases at J, with 11 bases between the two ends. The CDR3 is made up of 13 amino acids. As DNA, the CDR3 is TGTGCCAGTAGCCCTAGTTGGGCAGATACGCAGTATTTT. Translated: CASSPSWADTQYF.